This note documents a single T cell receptor beta chain sequence. No antigen is known for it. These data come from a study of post-analysis software for immune sequencing data. V was pared by 0 bases and J by 5 bases, with 15 bases between. The CDR3 extends over 16 amino acids. Germline V gene data show CDR1 as LNHNV and CDR2 as YYDKDF (reference sequence). Study-wide results and limits: There were four or five TRBV segments more frequent in patients than controls, and TRBV5-6, TRBV5-1 and TRBV20-1 were among them.

Included in the TCR beta cDNA libraries were unique molecular identifiers. TCRdb processed the PCR reads anew with MiXCR; each CDR3 protein has one entry. This sample yields 600,000 to 750,000 distinct CDR3 sequences, of which approximately 60% are seen a single time; around 11% belongs to the top ten. The receptor was isolated from a girl aged 2-10 years with multiple sclerosis. The chain couples TRBV15 to TRBJ2-3, with D possibly being TRBD1 or TRBD2 (5 bases each). Sequencing was done on a sample of blood. CDR3 DNA: TGTGCCACCAGCAGAGATCGGGACCGATTCGGAGATACGCAGTATTTT. As protein: CATSRDRDRFGDTQYF. Using reference TRBV15 and TRBJ2-3 for the parts outside the CDR3, the full variable domain is DAMVIQNPRYQVTQFGKPVTLSCSQTLNHNVMYWYQQKSSQAPKLLFHYYDKDFNNEADTPDNFQSRRPNTSFCFLDIRSPGLGDTAMYLCATSRDRDRFGDTQYFGPGTRLTVL.